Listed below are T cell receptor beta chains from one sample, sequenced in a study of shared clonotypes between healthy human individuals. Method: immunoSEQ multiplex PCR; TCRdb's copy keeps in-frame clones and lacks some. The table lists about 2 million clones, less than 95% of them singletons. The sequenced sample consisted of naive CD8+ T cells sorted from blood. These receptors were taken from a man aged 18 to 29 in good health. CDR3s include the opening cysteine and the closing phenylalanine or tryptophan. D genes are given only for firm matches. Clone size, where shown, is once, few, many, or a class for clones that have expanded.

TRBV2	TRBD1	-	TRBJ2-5	TGTGCCAGCAGGTGGACAGGGGGCTGGGGCCAAGAGACCCAGTACTTC	CASRWTGGWGQETQYF
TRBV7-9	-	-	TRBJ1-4	TGTGCCAGCAGTTTAAAGGACGACAGTTCAACTAATGAAAAACTGTTTTTT	CASSLKDDSSTNEKLFF
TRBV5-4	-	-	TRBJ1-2	TGTGCCAGCAGCCCTGGATCGGAAATTAACTATGGCTACACCTTC	CASSPGSEINYGYTF
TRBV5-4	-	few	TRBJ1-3	TGTGCCAGCAGCTTACAGGGCGGCGGAAACACCATATATTTT	CASSLQGGGNTIYF
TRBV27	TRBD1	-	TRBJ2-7	TGTGCCAGCAGTTTCGGCCCGGGACAGGTTGCCTACGAGCAGTACTTC	CASSFGPGQVAYEQYF
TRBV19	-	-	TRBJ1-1	TGTGCCAGTACCTTTAGTAGTTCGGGGACACGGGAAGCTTTCTTT	CASTFSSSGTREAFF
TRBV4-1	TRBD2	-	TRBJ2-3	TGCGCCAGCAGCCAGCTAGCGGGGGACCATTTCACAGATACGCAGTATTTT	CASSQLAGDHFTDTQYF
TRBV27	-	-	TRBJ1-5	TGTGCCAGCAGTTTATTAGGTGGCAATCAGCCCCAGCATTTT	CASSLLGGNQPQHF
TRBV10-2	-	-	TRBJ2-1	TGCGCCAGCCGCGGGCCTACTGACTACAATGAGCAGTTCTTC	CASRGPTDYNEQFF
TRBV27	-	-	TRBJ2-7	TGTGCCAGCAGTTTAACCTTTCAGGGCGAACGGGACTACGAGCAGTACTTC	CASSLTFQGERDYEQYF
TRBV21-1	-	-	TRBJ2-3	TGTGCCAGCAGCCAGGGACTACATGACACAGATACGCAGTATTTT	CASSQGLHDTDTQYF
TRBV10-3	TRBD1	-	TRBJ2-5	TGTGCCATCAGTGAGTCACGGTATGAACAGGGGAATGAAGAGACCCAGTACTTC	CAISESRYEQGNEETQYF
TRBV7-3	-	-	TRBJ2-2	TGTGCCAGCAGCCTCTGGGGCCAGGGACGGAACACCGGGGAGCTGTTTTTT	CASSLWGQGRNTGELFF
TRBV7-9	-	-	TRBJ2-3	TGTGCCAGCAGCTTAGAACTAAATTTTGATACGCAGTATTTT	CASSLELNFDTQYF
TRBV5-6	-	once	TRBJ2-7	TGTGCCAGCAGCTTGGCCTTTAGTAGTGAGGGCGAGCAGTACTTC	CASSLAFSSEGEQYF
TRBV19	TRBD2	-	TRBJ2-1	TGTGCCAGTAGCATACCCCCGGGAGGGAACAATGAGCAGTTCTTC	CASSIPPGGNNEQFF
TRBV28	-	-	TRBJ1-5	TGTGCCAGCACCGGGTTTAGCAATCAGCCCCAGCATTTT	CASTGFSNQPQHF
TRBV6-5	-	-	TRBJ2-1	TGTGCCAGCAGTTACCCCGGGGTGACCAAAGACAATGAGCAGTTCTTC	CASSYPGVTKDNEQFF
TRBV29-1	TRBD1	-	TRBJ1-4	TGCAGCGTGGCGCCGACAGGGTCAGGGGAAAAACTGTTTTTT	CSVAPTGSGEKLFF
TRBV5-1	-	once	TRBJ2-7	TGCGCCAGCAGCTTGGCATCCATTCCCGACCTTTTGGAGCAGTACTTC	CASSLASIPDLLEQYF
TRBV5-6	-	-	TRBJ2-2	TGTGCCAGCAGCAACCCACCCGGGGAGCTGTTTTTT	CASSNPPGELFF
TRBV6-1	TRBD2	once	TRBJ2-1	TGTGCCAGCAGTGAAGGGGCTAGCGGGGGATATGAGCAGTTCTTC	CASSEGASGGYEQFF
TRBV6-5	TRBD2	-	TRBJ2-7	TGTGCCAGCAGTGGACTAGCGGGACCTGGCGAGCAGTACTTC	CASSGLAGPGEQYF
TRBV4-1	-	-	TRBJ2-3	TGCGCCAGCAGCCAAGGTGCAGGGCGCACAGATACGCAGTATTTT	CASSQGAGRTDTQYF
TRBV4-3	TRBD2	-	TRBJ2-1	TGCGCCAGCAGCAAGGGACTAGCGGGAGAGGGGTCCTACAATGAGCAGTTCTTC	CASSKGLAGEGSYNEQFF
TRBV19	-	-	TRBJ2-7	TGTGCCAGTAGTATGGGTAGCGGAGTCTACGAGCAGTACTTC	CASSMGSGVYEQYF
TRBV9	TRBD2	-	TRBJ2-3	TGTGCCAGCAGCGTAGGATCTAGCGGGAGAGATACGCAGTATTTT	CASSVGSSGRDTQYF
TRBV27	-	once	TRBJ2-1	TGTGCCAGCAGGGCGGTCGGTAGCGGCTACAATGAGCAGTTCTTC	CASRAVGSGYNEQFF
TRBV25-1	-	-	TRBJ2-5	TGTGCCAGCTCCTGGGGTGAGGGGGAGACCCAGTACTTC	CASSWGEGETQYF
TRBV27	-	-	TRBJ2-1	TGTGCCAGCAGTTGGCAGGGTCCCGATGAGCAGTTCTTC	CASSWQGPDEQFF
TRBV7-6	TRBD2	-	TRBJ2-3	TGTGCCAGCAGCGAACTAGCGGGGGGGCAGGATACGCAGTATTTT	CASSELAGGQDTQYF
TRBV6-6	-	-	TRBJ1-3	TGTGCCAGCAGGGGATTCTCTGGAAACACCATATATTTT	CASRGFSGNTIYF
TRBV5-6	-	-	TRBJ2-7	TGTGCCAGCAGCTTTACGAACGAGCAGTACTTC	CASSFTNEQYF
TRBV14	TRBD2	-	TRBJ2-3	TGTGCCAGCAGCCAAGAACCTAGCGGGAGGGTCGGGACGCAGTATTTT	CASSQEPSGRVGTQYF
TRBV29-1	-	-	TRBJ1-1	TGCAGCGTTGACGTCGCGCCTTGGGCTTTCTTT	CSVDVAPWAFF
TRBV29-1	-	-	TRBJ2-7	TGCAGCGTGATGGGACTGAACTACGAGCAGTACTTC	CSVMGLNYEQYF
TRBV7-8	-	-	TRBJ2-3	TGTGCCAGCAGCTTAGAAGTCGGCGGTTCTAGCACAGATACGCAGTATTTT	CASSLEVGGSSTDTQYF
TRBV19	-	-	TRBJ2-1	TGTGCCAGTAGTATAGACAGCGGTGACAATGAGCAGTTCTTC	CASSIDSGDNEQFF
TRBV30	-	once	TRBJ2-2	TGTGCCTGGAGTGGCGACACCGGGGAGCTGTTTTTT	CAWSGDTGELFF
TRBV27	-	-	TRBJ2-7	TGTGCCAGCAGTCAACAGGGTTACGAGCAGTACTTC	CASSQQGYEQYF
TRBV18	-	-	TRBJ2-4	TGTGCCAGCTCACCGACACTCGAAAACATTCAGTACTTC	CASSPTLENIQYF
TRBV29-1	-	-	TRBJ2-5	TGCAGCGTTGAAGTGTCAAAACAAGAGACCCAGTACTTC	CSVEVSKQETQYF
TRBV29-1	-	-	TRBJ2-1	TGCAGCGTTCAAGAGGAACTAGGGGCATACAATGAGCAGTTCTTC	CSVQEELGAYNEQFF
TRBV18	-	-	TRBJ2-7	TGTGCCAGCTCACCCCTGGGGGGGCGCTACGAGCAGTACTTC	CASSPLGGRYEQYF
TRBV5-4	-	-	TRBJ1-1	TGTGCCAGCAGCTTGGCCGGGGGGAGCAGGATTACTGAAGCTTTCTTT	CASSLAGGSRITEAFF